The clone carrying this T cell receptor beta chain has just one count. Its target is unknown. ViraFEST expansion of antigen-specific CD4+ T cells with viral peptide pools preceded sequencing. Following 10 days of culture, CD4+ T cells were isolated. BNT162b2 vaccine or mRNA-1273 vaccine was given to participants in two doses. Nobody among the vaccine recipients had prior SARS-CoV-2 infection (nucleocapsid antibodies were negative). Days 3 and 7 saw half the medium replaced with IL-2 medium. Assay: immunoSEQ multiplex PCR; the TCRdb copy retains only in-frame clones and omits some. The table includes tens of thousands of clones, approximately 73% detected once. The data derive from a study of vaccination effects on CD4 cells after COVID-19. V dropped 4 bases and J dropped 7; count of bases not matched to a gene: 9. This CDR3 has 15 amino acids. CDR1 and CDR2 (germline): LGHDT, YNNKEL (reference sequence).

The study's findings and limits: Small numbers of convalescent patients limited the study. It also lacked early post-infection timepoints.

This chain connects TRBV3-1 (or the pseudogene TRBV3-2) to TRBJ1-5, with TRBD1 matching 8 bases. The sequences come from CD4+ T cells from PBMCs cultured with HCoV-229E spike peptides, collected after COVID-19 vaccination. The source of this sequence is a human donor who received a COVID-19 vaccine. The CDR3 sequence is CASSRVAGGGQPQHF. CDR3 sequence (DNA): TGTGCCAGCAGCCGAGTGGCAGGGGGCGGGCAGCCCCAGCATTTT.